This T cell receptor (beta chain) was identified during a study of blood T cell repertoires in COVID-19. Some clones are missing from TCRdb's copy, which holds only in-frame ones; the method was immunoSEQ multiplex PCR. The table includes around 280,000 clones, about nine tenths detected once. This CDR3 comprises 16 residues. Germline lookup yields CDR1 SGHDT and CDR2 YYEEEE. With 1 base clipped from V and 5 bases from J, the junction kept 8 bases outside the gene matches. Sequencing was performed on PBMCs or T cells enriched from blood (not recorded which). The chain carries TRBV5-6 and TRBJ1-1, with TRBD1 matching 10 bases. This clonotype was obtained from a woman aged 40 to 50 who had recovered from COVID-19. CDR3 DNA sequence: TGTGCCAGCAGCTTGCGGACAGGGGGGTTGGAGACTGAAGCTTTCTTT. As protein: CASSLRTGGLETEAFF.